This T cell receptor beta chain was sequenced during a study of identical twins. The length of the CDR3 is 13 residues. Unmatched junction bases numbered 1, after V lost 3 bases and J lost 3 bases. Germline V gene sequence: CDR1 DFQATT, CDR2 SNEGSKA (reference sequence). One entry per CDR3 protein results from TCRdb running MiXCR on the 5' RACE reads. Of 520,000 or so distinct CDR3 sequences listed, about 20% are singletons. These records were also assigned to another study, of T cells expressing NK-cell markers.

Sequenced input: CD4+ T cells sorted from blood. This TCR came from a young woman in good health. The chain joins TRBV20-1 to TRBJ2-5; TRBD1 matches 10 bases. CDR3 DNA sequence: TGCAGTGCTAGGACAGGGGGCGAAGAGACCCAGTACTTC. It specifies CSARTGGEETQYF.